This TCR beta chain was recovered during a study of blood T cell repertoires in COVID-19. Looking at the study overall: Sites across the United States, Italy and Spain contributed samples from acute and convalescent COVID-19.

Assay used: immunoSEQ multiplex PCR; TCRdb lists only in-frame clones, some missing. The data hold about 140,000 clones, with around 82% observed a single time. The source is a woman between 55 and 75 years old with acute or convalescent COVID-19. The specimen was peripheral blood.

CDR3 amino acids: CATSDITKSRGQFF. The CDR3 coding sequence is TGTGCCACCAGTGACATTACTAAGTCGCGGGGGCAGTTCTTC. The chain joins TRBV24-1 to TRBJ2-1; the D gene is possibly TRBD2 (6 bases). The CDR3 is made up of 14 amino acids. CDR1 and CDR2 (germline): KGHDR, SFDVKD. V dropped 4 bases and J dropped 12 bases, with 18 bases sitting between them.